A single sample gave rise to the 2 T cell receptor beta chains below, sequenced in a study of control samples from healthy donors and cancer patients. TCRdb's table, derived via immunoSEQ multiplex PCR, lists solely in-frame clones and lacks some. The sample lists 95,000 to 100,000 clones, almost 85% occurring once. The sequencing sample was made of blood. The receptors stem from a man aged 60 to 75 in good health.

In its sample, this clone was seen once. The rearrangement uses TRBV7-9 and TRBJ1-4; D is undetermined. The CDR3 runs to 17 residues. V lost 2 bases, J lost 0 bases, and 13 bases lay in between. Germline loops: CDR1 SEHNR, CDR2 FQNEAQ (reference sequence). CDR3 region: CASSLNGRTATNEKLFF. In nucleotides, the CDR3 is TGTGCCAGCAGCTTAAACGGCCGGACCGCAACTAATGAAAAACTGTTTTTT.

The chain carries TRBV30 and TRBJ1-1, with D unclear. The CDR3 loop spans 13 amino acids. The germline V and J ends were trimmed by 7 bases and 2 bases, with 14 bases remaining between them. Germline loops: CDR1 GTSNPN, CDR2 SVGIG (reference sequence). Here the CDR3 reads CASPGLLNTEAFF. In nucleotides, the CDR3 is TGTGCCTCACCGGGCCTTCTAAACACTGAAGCTTTCTTT.